This record looks at one T cell receptor (beta chain) sequence and its context. This specimen comes from a study of blood T cell repertoires in COVID-19. In the study overall: PBMCs, B-cell-depleted T cells, or T cells were the source of the cDNA or gDNA that made up the material.

The CDR3 is 15 residues long. V lost 2 bases and J lost 9, with 14 bases in between. CDR1 SGHVS and CDR2 FNYEAQ come from the germline V gene. People in the exposed group encountered a COVID-19 case within 2 weeks before entering the study. Profiling relied on immunoSEQ multiplex PCR, and the TCRdb table lists in-frame clones only, not all of them. Altogether 350,000 to 450,000 clones are present, approximately 91% being singletons, with the ten largest covering about 0.86%. The V and J genes are TRBV7-6 and TRBJ1-6; no clear D. This clonotype was sampled from a woman aged 40 to 55 who had been exposed to COVID-19. Sequenced input: PBMCs or T cells enriched from blood (not recorded which). CDR3 bases: TGTGCCAGCAGCTTATCCGGGCTAGGAGGTTCACCCCTCCACTTT. As protein: CASSLSGLGGSPLHF.